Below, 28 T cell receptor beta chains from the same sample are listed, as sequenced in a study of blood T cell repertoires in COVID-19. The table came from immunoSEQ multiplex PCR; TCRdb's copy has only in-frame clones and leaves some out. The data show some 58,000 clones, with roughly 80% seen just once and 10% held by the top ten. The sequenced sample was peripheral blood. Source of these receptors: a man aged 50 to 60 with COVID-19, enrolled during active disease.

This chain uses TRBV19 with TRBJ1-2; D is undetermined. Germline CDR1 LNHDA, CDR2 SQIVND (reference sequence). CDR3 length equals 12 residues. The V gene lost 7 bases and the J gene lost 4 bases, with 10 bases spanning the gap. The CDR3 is CASKENVYGYTF. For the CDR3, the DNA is TGTGCCAGTAAGGAGAACGTCTATGGCTACACCTTC.

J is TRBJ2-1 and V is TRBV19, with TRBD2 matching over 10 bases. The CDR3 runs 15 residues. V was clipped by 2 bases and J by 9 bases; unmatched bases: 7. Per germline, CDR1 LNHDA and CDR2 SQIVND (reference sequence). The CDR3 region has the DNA TGTGCCAGTAGTATACGGCTAGCGGGAGTAGGTGAGCAGTTCTTC. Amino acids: CASSIRLAGVGEQFF.

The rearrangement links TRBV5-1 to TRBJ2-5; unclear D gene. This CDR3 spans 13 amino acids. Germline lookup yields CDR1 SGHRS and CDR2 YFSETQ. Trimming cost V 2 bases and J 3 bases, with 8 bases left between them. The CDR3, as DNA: TGCGCCAGCAGCTTTTTGCAGAAAGAGACCCAGTACTTC. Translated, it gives CASSFLQKETQYF.

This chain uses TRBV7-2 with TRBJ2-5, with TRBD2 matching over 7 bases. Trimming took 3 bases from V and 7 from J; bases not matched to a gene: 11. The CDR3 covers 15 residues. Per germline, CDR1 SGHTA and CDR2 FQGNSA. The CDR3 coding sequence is TGTGCCAGCAGCTTTTTTTCGGCGGGAGCAGGGACCCAGTACTTC. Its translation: CASSFFSAGAGTQYF.

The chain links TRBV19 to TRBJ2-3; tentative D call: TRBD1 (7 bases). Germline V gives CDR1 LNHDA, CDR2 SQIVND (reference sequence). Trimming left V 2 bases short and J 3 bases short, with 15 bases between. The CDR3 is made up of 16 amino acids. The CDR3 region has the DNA TGTGCCAGTAGTATACAGGGGGGAAGCGTAACAGATACGCAGTATTTT. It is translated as CASSIQGGSVTDTQYF.

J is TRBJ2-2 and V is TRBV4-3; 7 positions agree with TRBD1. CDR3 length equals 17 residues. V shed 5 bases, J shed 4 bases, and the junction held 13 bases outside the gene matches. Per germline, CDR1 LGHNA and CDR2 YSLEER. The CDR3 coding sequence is TGCGCCAGCAGCTTCGGCGACAGGGTGGTCGGCACCGGGGAGCTGTTTTTT. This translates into CASSFGDRVVGTGELFF.

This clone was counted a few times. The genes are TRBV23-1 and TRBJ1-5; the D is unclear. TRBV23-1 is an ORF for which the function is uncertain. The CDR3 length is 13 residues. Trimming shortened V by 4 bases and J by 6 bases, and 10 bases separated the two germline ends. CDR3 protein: CASSPSSGQPQHF. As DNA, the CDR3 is TGCGCCAGCAGTCCTTCGAGCGGTCAGCCCCAGCATTTT.

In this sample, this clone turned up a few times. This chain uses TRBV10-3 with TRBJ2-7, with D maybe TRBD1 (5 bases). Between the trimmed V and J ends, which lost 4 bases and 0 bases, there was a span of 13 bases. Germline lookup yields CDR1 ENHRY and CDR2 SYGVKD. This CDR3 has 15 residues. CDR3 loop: CAISVRTPSSYEQYF. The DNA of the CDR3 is TGTGCCATCAGTGTGAGGACACCGAGCTCCTACGAGCAGTACTTC.

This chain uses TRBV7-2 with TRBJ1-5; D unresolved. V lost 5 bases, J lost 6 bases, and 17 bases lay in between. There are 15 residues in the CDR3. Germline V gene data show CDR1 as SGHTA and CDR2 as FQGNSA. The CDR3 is CASSPTRSGIQPQHF. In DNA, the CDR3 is TGTGCCAGCAGCCCGACTCGTTCCGGAATTCAGCCCCAGCATTTT.

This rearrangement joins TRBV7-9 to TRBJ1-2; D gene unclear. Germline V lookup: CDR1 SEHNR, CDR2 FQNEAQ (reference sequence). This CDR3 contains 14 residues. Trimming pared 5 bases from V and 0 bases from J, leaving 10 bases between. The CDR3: CASSRLEANYGYTF. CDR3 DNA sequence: TGTGCCAGCAGCAGACTGGAAGCTAACTATGGCTACACCTTC.

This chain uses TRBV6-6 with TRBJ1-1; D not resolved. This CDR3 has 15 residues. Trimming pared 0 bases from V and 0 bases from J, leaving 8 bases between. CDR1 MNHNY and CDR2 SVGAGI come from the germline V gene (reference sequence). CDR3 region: CASSYSGGVNTEAFF. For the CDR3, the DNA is TGTGCCAGCAGTTACTCTGGCGGAGTGAACACTGAAGCTTTCTTT.

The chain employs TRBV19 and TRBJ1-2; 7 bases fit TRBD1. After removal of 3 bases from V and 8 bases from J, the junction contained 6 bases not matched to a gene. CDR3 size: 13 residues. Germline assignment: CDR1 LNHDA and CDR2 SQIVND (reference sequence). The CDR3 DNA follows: TGTGCCAGTAGTATGACAGGGAACGAAGGCTACACCTTC. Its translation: CASSMTGNEGYTF.

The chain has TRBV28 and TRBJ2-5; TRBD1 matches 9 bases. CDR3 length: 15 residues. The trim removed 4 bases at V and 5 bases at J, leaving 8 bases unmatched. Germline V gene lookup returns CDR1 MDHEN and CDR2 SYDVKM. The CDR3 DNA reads TGTGCCAGCAGTTACGGGACAGGGTTCGCCGAGACCCAGTACTTC. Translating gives CASSYGTGFAETQYF.

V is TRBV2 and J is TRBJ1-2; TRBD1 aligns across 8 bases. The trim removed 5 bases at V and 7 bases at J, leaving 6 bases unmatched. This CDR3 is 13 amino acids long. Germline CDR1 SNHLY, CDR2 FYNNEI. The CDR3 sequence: CASSRNDRGGYTF. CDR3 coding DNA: TGTGCCAGCAGTCGCAACGACAGGGGTGGCTACACCTTC.

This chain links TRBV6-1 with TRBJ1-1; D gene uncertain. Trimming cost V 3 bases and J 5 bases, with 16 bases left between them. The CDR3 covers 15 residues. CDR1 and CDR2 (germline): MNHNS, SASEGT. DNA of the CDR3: TGTGCCAGCAGTGACGCGCCGGGGAGATGGACTGAAGCTTTCTTT. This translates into CASSDAPGRWTEAFF.

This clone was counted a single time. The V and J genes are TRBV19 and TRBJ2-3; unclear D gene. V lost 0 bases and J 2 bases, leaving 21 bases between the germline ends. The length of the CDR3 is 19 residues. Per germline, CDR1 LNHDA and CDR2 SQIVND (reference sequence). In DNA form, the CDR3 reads TGTGCCAGTAGTATAGACAACGATCCCGACATTGAATTCACAGATACGCAGTATTTT. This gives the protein CASSIDNDPDIEFTDTQYF.

The CDR3 here is CASSPLAGGAGANVLTF. CDR3 nucleotide sequence: TGTGCCAGCAGTCCTCTAGCGGGAGGGGCTGGGGCCAACGTCCTGACTTTC. This chain links TRBV27 with TRBJ2-6, with 12 bases aligning to TRBD2. The germline CDR1 and CDR2 sequences are MNHEY and SMNVEV (reference sequence). V was clipped by 5 bases and J by 2 bases; unmatched bases: 4. This CDR3 is 17 amino acids long.

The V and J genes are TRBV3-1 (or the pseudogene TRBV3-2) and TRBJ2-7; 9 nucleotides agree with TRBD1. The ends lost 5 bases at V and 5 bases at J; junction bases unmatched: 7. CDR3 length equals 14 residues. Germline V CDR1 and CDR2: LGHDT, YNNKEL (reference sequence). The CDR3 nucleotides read TGTGCCAGCAGCTGGACAGGGGCCACGAACGAGCAGTACTTC. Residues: CASSWTGATNEQYF.

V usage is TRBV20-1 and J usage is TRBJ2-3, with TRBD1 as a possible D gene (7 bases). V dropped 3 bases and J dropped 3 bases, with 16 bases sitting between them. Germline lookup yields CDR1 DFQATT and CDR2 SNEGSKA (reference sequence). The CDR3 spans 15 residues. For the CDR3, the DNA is TGCAGTGCTAGTTGGGGCAGGGGGAGGACAGATACGCAGTATTTT. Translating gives CSASWGRGRTDTQYF.

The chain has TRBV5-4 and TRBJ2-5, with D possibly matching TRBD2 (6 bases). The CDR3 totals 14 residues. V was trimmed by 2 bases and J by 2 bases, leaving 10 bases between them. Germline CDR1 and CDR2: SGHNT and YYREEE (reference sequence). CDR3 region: CASSLRSGQETQYF. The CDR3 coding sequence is TGTGCCAGCAGCTTACGGAGCGGGCAAGAGACCCAGTACTTC.

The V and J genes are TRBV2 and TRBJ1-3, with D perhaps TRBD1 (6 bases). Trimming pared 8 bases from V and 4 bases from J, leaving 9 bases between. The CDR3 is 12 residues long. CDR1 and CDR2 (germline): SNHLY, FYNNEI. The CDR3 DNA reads TGTGCCAGCCGCCAGGGGGGAAACACCATATATTTT. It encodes CASRQGGNTIYF.

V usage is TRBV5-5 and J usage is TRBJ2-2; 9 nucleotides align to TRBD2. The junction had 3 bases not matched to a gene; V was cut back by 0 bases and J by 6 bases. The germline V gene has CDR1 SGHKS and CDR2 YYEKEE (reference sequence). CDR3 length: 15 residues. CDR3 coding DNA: TGTGCCAGCAGCTTGGCGGCGGGAGGGCCCGGGGAGCTGTTTTTT. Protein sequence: CASSLAAGGPGELFF.

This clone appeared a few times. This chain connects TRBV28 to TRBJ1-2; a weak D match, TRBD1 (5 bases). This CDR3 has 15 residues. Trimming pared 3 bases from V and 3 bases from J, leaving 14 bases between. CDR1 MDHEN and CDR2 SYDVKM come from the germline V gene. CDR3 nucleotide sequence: TGTGCCAGCAGTTTTGGGGGGGTCCCCCACTATGGCTACACCTTC. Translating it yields CASSFGGVPHYGYTF.

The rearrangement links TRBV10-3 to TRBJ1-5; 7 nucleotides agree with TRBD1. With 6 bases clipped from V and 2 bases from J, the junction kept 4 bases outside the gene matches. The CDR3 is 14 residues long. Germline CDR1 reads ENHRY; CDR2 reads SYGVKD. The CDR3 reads CAISADRGNQPQHF. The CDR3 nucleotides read TGTGCCATCAGCGCAGACAGGGGCAATCAGCCCCAGCATTTT.

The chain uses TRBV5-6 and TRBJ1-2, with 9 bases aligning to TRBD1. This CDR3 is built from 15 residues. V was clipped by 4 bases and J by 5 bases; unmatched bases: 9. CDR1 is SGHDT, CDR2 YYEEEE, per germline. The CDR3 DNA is TGTGCCAGCAGCCGGACAGGGGCCACATTATATGGCTACACCTTC. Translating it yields CASSRTGATLYGYTF.

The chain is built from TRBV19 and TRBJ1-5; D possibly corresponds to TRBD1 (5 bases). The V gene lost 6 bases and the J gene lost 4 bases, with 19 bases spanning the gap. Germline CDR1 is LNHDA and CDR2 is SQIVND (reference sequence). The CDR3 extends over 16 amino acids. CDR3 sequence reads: CASSNLVIGVNQPQHF. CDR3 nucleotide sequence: TGTGCCAGTAGCAATCTGGTTATAGGGGTGAATCAGCCCCAGCATTTT.

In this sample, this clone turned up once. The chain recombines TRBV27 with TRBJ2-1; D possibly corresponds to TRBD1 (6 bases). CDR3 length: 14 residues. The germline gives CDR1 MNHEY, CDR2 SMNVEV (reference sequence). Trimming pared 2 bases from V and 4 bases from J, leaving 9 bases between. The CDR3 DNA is TGTGCCAGCAGTTTAGGGGGCGCTTACAATGAGCAGTTCTTC. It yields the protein CASSLGGAYNEQFF.

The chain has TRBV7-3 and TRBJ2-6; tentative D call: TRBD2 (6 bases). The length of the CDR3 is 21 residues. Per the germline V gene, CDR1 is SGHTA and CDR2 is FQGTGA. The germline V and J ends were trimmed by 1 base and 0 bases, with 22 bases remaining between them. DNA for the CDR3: TGTGCCAGCAGCTTAAGGCCCTTCGGGGGACGAATAAGCTCTGGGGCCAACGTCCTGACTTTC. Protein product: CASSLRPFGGRISSGANVLTF.